Detailed here is one T cell receptor beta chain. Antigen specificity is unknown. The donors were part of the approximately 130-subject validation cohort, which stood apart from the roughly 670-subject first cohort. The data belong to a study of cytomegalovirus exposure and HLA in healthy donors. Study context: The 120 validation repertoires, a later analysis reported, used the same platform as the 550 to 700 repertoires from the first cohort.

Points from the study as a whole: Whilst most TCR sequences proved rare, a subset of public TCRs occurred across many donors. In vitro assays verified that three CMV-associated chains recognized CMV antigens specifically.

Method: immunoSEQ multiplex PCR; TCRdb's copy keeps in-frame clones and lacks some. The sample has 250,000 to 300,000 clones; approximately 86% are singletons. CDR1 is LNHDA, CDR2 SQIVND, per germline (reference sequence). The CDR3 has 14 residues. The V and J ends lost 4 bases and 5 bases, in that order; junction bases with no gene match: 5. This TCR came from a woman under 30 in good health and CMV-seronegative. Source material: PBMCs. The V call is TRBV19, the J call TRBJ1-1, with 9 bases identical to TRBD1. This CDR3 is CASSRDRAQTEAFF. CDR3 sequence (DNA): TGTGCCAGTAGTAGGGACAGGGCACAGACTGAAGCTTTCTTT. The full variable domain, its missing parts supplied by reference TRBV19 and TRBJ1-1, is DGGITQSPKYLFRKEGQNVTLSCEQNLNHDAMYWYRQDPGQGLRLIYYSQIVNDFQKGDIAEGYSVSREKKESFPLTVTSAQKNPTAFYLCASSRDRAQTEAFFGQGTRLTVV.